This TCR beta chain stems from a study of cytomegalovirus exposure and HLA in healthy donors. The PCR employed 60 Vbeta primers together with 13 Jbeta primers. TCRdb's table, derived via immunoSEQ multiplex PCR, lists solely in-frame clones and lacks some. Among under 200,000 clones listed, roughly four fifths were seen once. Study outcomes and limitations: Productive rates of about 87% or about 30% were seen for most TCR beta V segments in an earlier analysis. Later analysis suggested most CMV-associated TCR beta chains were HLA-restricted. A few CMV-associated chains were confirmed in vitro to be specific for CMV antigens.

Trimming cost V 4 bases and J 5 bases, with 23 bases left between them. The CDR3 extends over 18 amino acids. Germline V gene sequence: CDR1 PRHDT, CDR2 FYEKMQ (reference sequence). In its sample, this clone was seen once. The antigen is not known. Sequencing was carried out using PBMCs. This TCR came from a female donor in good health and CMV-seronegative. The rearrangement links TRBV13 to TRBJ2-2, with D perhaps matching TRBD2 (5 bases). CDR3 in DNA: TGTGCCAGCAGCTCGCCCACCGAGGCGGGCGGAGGAACCGGGGAGCTGTTTTTT. Amino acid sequence: CASSSPTEAGGGTGELFF.